The next 14 T cell receptor beta chains were all read from a single sample in a study of T-cell memory formation after mild COVID-19. TCRdb recomputed calls from the 5' RACE reads with MiXCR, one row per CDR3 protein. The sample has about 340,000 distinct CDR3 sequences; over 20% are singletons. The sequenced material came from PBMCs or a T cell subset sorted from them (not recorded which). The receptors were gathered from an adult woman who had mild COVID-19 (a few samples of this study predate the infection). Cell type and time point are not known.

This chain uses TRBV11-1 with TRBJ1-2; D is undetermined. The CDR3 consists of 13 residues. V was pared by 2 bases and J by 4 bases, with 8 bases between. Germline loops: CDR1 SGHAT, CDR2 FQDESV (reference sequence). The CDR3 nucleotides are TGTGCCAGCAGCTTAACGATCCGCTATGGCTACACCTTC. Its protein product is CASSLTIRYGYTF.

In this sample, this clonotype turned up a few times. The V and J genes are TRBV7-9 and TRBJ1-5, with 7 bases aligning to TRBD1. This CDR3 comprises 14 residues. CDR1 and CDR2 from the germline V gene are SEHNR and FQNEAQ (reference sequence). V shed 5 bases, J shed 3 bases, and the junction held 4 bases outside the gene matches. The CDR3 DNA is TGTGCCAGCAGCCGGGACAGTAACAATCAGCCCCAGCATTTT. It encodes CASSRDSNNQPQHF.

This clonotype showed up just a few times. The CDR3 DNA reads TGTGCCAGCAGCTTAGAGCAGGGTTCCCGTGATGAGCAGTTCTTC. Encoded protein: CASSLEQGSRDEQFF. The chain links TRBV7-9 to TRBJ2-1; D might be TRBD1 (5 bases). Germline CDR1 reads SEHNR; CDR2 reads FQNEAQ (reference sequence). V lost 1 base, J lost 8 bases, and 15 bases lay in between. The CDR3 runs to 15 residues.

The CDR3 DNA follows: TGTGCCATCAGTGAAAGCGAGAGCTCCTACAATGAGCAGTTCTTC. It specifies CAISESESSYNEQFF. This chain uses TRBV10-3 with TRBJ2-1; D remains unclear. This CDR3 is 15 amino acids long. V lost 3 bases and J 0 bases, leaving 9 bases between the germline ends. Germline assignment: CDR1 ENHRY and CDR2 SYGVKD.

This chain links TRBV24-1 with TRBJ2-5; D unresolved. V shed 2 bases and J shed 1 base, with 7 bases lying between them. The CDR3 contains 14 residues. Per germline, CDR1 KGHDR and CDR2 SFDVKD. Here the CDR3 reads CATSDYDGQETQYF. The CDR3 nucleotides read TGTGCCACCAGTGATTACGACGGCCAAGAGACCCAGTACTTC.

The V call is TRBV5-1, the J call TRBJ1-6; D perhaps matches TRBD1 (6 bases). Germline V gene lookup returns CDR1 SGHRS and CDR2 YFSETQ. V was shortened by 0 bases and J by 10 bases, with 14 bases between the two germline ends. The CDR3 has 15 amino acids. CDR3 region: CASSLAGGQRSPLHF. The CDR3 DNA sequence: TGCGCCAGCAGCTTGGCGGGGGGGCAGCGATCACCCCTCCACTTT.

This clonotype showed up just a few times. The genes are TRBV6-2 or TRBV6-3 and TRBJ1-1, with D uncertain. CDR3 length: 13 amino acids. V shed 4 bases and J shed 1 base, with 7 bases lying between them. The germline CDR1 and CDR2 sequences are MNHEY and SVGEGT. The CDR3 DNA reads TGTGCCAGCAGTTGGGCAGAGAACACTGAAGCTTTCTTT. As protein: CASSWAENTEAFF.

The rearrangement joins TRBV20-1 to TRBJ1-5; maybe TRBD1 (6 bases). V was shortened by 5 bases and J by 6 bases, with 17 bases between the two germline ends. CDR1 is DFQATT, CDR2 SNEGSKA, per germline (reference sequence). This CDR3 is built from 14 residues. The CDR3 coding sequence is TGCAGTGCTCCCCGGACGGGGGGCGGTCAGCCCCAGCATTTT. This encodes CSAPRTGGGQPQHF.

This chain connects TRBV28 to TRBJ2-1; 15 positions match TRBD2. V was clipped by 5 bases and J by 2 bases; unmatched bases: 10. The CDR3 consists of 19 residues. Per the germline V gene, CDR1 is MDHEN and CDR2 is SYDVKM. The CDR3 loop reads CASSHGGLAGGPPYNEQFF. The CDR3 DNA reads TGTGCCAGCAGTCATGGGGGACTAGCGGGAGGCCCCCCCTACAATGAGCAGTTCTTC.

This clonotype has only a few counts. The genes are TRBV14 and TRBJ2-7; D unclear. Trimming removed 5 bases at V and 2 bases at J, with 10 bases between. CDR3 size: 13 residues. Germline CDR1 SGHDN, CDR2 FVKESK. This CDR3 is CASSFLPTYEQYF. The CDR3 DNA reads as TGTGCCAGCAGCTTCCTTCCGACCTACGAGCAGTACTTC.

In this sample, this clonotype turned up a few times. The J gene is TRBJ2-5, the V gene TRBV30, with D perhaps given as TRBD1 or TRBD2 (5 bases each). This CDR3 spans 12 amino acids. V gave up 5 bases and J gave up 0 bases, with 7 bases separating them. CDR1 is GTSNPN and CDR2 is SVGIG in the germline V gene (reference sequence). The CDR3 spells CAWGGYQETQYF. The CDR3, as DNA: TGTGCCTGGGGGGGTTACCAAGAGACCCAGTACTTC.

This clonotype came up a few times. The rearrangement uses TRBV7-3 and TRBJ2-1; D gene unclear. The V and J ends lost 5 bases and 10 bases respectively, with 12 bases between them. Germline loops: CDR1 SGHTA, CDR2 FQGTGA. The CDR3 is 12 amino acids. The CDR3 loop reads CASSPTGQEQFF. In DNA form, the CDR3 reads TGTGCCAGCAGCCCAACCGGGCAAGAGCAGTTCTTC.

The chain uses TRBV4-3 and TRBJ1-5; perhaps TRBD1 as D (5 bases). The ends were cut back, 1 base at V and 9 bases at J, with 16 bases in the middle. This CDR3 has 15 amino acids. From germline, CDR1 is LGHNA and CDR2 YSLEER. As DNA, the CDR3 is TGCGCCAGCAGCCAAGGAGTAGAGGGGCGAAGGCCCCAGCATTTT. This encodes CASSQGVEGRRPQHF.

The V and J genes are TRBV7-2 and TRBJ2-3; 8 positions match TRBD2. The CDR3 is 15 residues long. The junction had 8 bases not matched to a gene; V was cut back by 5 bases and J by 4 bases. Germline V CDR1 and CDR2: SGHTA, FQGNSA. In nucleotides, the CDR3 is TGTGCCAGCAGCCCTAGACCCGGGGGGGCAGATACGCAGTATTTT. This gives the protein CASSPRPGGADTQYF.